The 28 T cell receptor beta chains given below trace back to one sample, sequenced in a study of blood T cell repertoires in COVID-19. Profiled with immunoSEQ multiplex PCR; TCRdb holds only in-frame clones, not every one. The sample includes 240,000 or so clones, roughly 77% seen only once; the top ten take around 3.2%. The sample comprised peripheral blood. Receptor source: a woman older than 75 with acute or convalescent COVID-19.

This CDR3 reads CASSLARGYEQYF. CDR3 in DNA: TGCGCCAGCAGCTTGGCCCGGGGTTACGAGCAGTACTTC. The V gene is TRBV5-1, the J gene TRBJ2-7, with a tentative D call TRBD2 (5 bases). This CDR3 spans 13 amino acids. V dropped 0 bases and J dropped 4 bases, with 8 bases sitting between them. Germline V gives CDR1 SGHRS, CDR2 YFSETQ.

V is TRBV7-6 and J is TRBJ2-5, with a tentative D call TRBD2 (5 bases). Trimming shortened V by 0 bases and J by 4 bases, and 12 bases separated the two germline ends. Germline V gives CDR1 SGHVS, CDR2 FNYEAQ. The CDR3 length is 15 residues. The CDR3 DNA reads TGTGCCAGCAGCTTAGCGCAGAGGGTGGGAGAGACCCAGTACTTC. This codes for CASSLAQRVGETQYF.

The genes are TRBV7-2 and TRBJ2-3; TRBD2 might be the D (5 bases). The V end was cut by 5 bases, the J end by 0 bases, with 12 bases between. The CDR3 runs 15 residues. Per the germline V gene, CDR1 is SGHTA and CDR2 is FQGNSA. The CDR3 sequence is CASSLTRASTDTQYF. The CDR3 DNA follows: TGTGCCAGCAGCCTCACTAGAGCTAGCACAGATACGCAGTATTTT.

The V and J genes are TRBV18 and TRBJ1-5; 9 bases are a match to TRBD1. This CDR3 spans 16 amino acids. Germline V CDR1 and CDR2: KGHSH, LQKENI. Trimming removed 3 bases from V and 6 bases from J; junction bases left unmatched: 9. The CDR3 DNA reads as TGTGCCAGCTCACCCCCCGGGACAGGGATCGCTCAGCCCCAGCATTTT. Amino acids: CASSPPGTGIAQPQHF.

This clone was detected many times. This chain joins TRBV19 and TRBJ1-5; possible D gene TRBD1, 5 bases. Germline values: CDR1 LNHDA, CDR2 SQIVND (reference sequence). The CDR3 has 13 residues. Trimming took off 6 bases at V and 3 bases at J, with 9 bases between the two ends. The CDR3 DNA sequence: TGTGCCAGTAGGGGACTGGACAATCAGCCCCAGCATTTT. Its protein is CASRGLDNQPQHF.

The V and J genes are TRBV15 and TRBJ2-3; 9 nucleotides line up with TRBD2. Unmatched junction bases numbered 11, after V lost 4 bases and J lost 6 bases. Germline V gene data show CDR1 as LNHNV and CDR2 as YYDKDF (reference sequence). The CDR3 runs 16 residues. The CDR3 is CATSTFGASGKDTQYF. CDR3 nucleotides: TGTGCCACCAGCACTTTCGGGGCTAGCGGGAAGGATACGCAGTATTTT.

This clone was counted a few times. The V call is TRBV2, the J call TRBJ2-7; 8 nucleotides match TRBD2. CDR1 is SNHLY and CDR2 is FYNNEI in the germline V gene. The trim removed 2 bases at V and 4 bases at J, leaving 4 bases unmatched. The CDR3 runs 14 residues. The chain's CDR3 is CASSEIGGAYEQYF. The CDR3 nucleotides read TGTGCCAGCAGTGAAATCGGGGGGGCGTACGAGCAGTACTTC. Based on the CDR3 plus reference TRBV2 and TRBJ2-7, the full variable domain is EPEVTQTPSHQVTQMGQEVILRCVPISNHLYFYWYRQILGQKVEFLVSFYNNEISEKSEIFDDQFSVERPDGSNFTLKIRSTKLEDSAMYFCASSEIGGAYEQYFGPGTRLTVT.

The chain is built from TRBV10-3 and TRBJ1-1; 8 bases line up with TRBD1. The ends lost 5 bases at V and 3 bases at J; junction bases unmatched: 8. The length of the CDR3 is 15 residues. Germline CDR1 is ENHRY and CDR2 is SYGVKD. The CDR3 DNA reads TGTGCCATCAGTCAGGGGGCGCGAGCGGACACTGAAGCTTTCTTT. Amino acid sequence: CAISQGARADTEAFF.

The rearrangement joins TRBV5-4 to TRBJ2-1; a weak D match, TRBD1 (6 bases). CDR3 size: 14 residues. CDR1 and CDR2 from the germline V gene are SGHNT and YYREEE (reference sequence). V gave up 1 base and J gave up 5 bases, with 10 bases separating them. CDR3: CASSLKQGHNEQFF. The CDR3 region has the DNA TGTGCCAGCAGCTTGAAACAGGGCCACAATGAGCAGTTCTTC.

The gene calls are TRBV3-1 (or the pseudogene TRBV3-2) and TRBJ2-7; D may be TRBD2 (6 bases). The CDR3 consists of 14 residues. V dropped 1 base and J dropped 6 bases, with 13 bases sitting between them. The germline V gene encodes CDR1 LGHDT and CDR2 YNNKEL (reference sequence). The CDR3 spells CASSQVAGFREQYF. The CDR3 nucleotides are TGTGCCAGCAGCCAAGTCGCGGGGTTTCGCGAGCAGTACTTC.

This chain uses TRBV12-3 or TRBV12-4 with TRBJ2-7, with D uncertain. Trimming left V 2 bases short and J 4 bases short, with 6 bases between. This CDR3 is built from 12 residues. CDR3 sequence (DNA): TGTGCCAGCAGTTTAATCTATTACGAGCAGTACTTC. Residues: CASSLIYYEQYF.

This chain connects TRBV5-1 to TRBJ2-1; perhaps TRBD2 as D (5 bases). Germline CDR1 SGHRS, CDR2 YFSETQ. The V end lost 1 base, the J end lost 10 bases, and 21 bases lay between the germline ends. CDR3 size: 16 residues. The CDR3 here is CASSLIVSPSRGEQFF. In nucleotides, the CDR3 is TGCGCCAGCAGCTTGATTGTTTCCCCCTCCAGAGGGGAGCAGTTCTTC.

The chain employs TRBV9 and TRBJ2-1; 11 nucleotides match TRBD2. The germline V gene has CDR1 SGDLS and CDR2 YYNGEE. The V and J ends lost 0 bases and 9 bases, in that order; junction bases with no gene match: 5. The CDR3 has 15 residues. The CDR3 reads CASSVGIAGGLEQFF. Here the CDR3 DNA reads TGTGCCAGCAGCGTAGGAATAGCGGGAGGGCTTGAGCAGTTCTTC.

This clone was counted between two and nine times. V is TRBV11-1 and J is TRBJ1-1; D unclear. The CDR3 is 13 residues long. CDR1 is SGHAT and CDR2 is FQDESV in the germline V gene (reference sequence). Trimming pared 4 bases from V and 1 base from J, leaving 7 bases between. This CDR3 is CASSSGKNTEAFF. The CDR3, as DNA: TGTGCCAGCAGCTCGGGGAAGAACACTGAAGCTTTCTTT. Supplemented by reference TRBV11-1 and TRBJ1-1, the full variable domain reads EAEVAQSPRYKITEKSQAVAFWCDPISGHATLYWYRQILGQGPELLVQFQDESVVDDSQLPKDRFSAERLKGVDSTLKIQPAELGDSAMYLCASSSGKNTEAFFGQGTRLTVV.

The gene calls are TRBV7-9 and TRBJ1-4; TRBD1 is a possible D gene (5 bases). CDR3 length: 15 residues. Germline-derived CDR1 and CDR2 are SEHNR and FQNEAQ (reference sequence). V was cut by 4 bases and J by 0 bases, with 9 bases left in between. The CDR3 protein is CASSSQVSTNEKLFF. DNA for the CDR3: TGTGCCAGCAGCTCACAGGTTTCAACTAATGAAAAACTGTTTTTT.

In this sample, this clone turned up a few times. The chain has TRBV5-1 and TRBJ1-6; D perhaps matches TRBD1 (5 bases). Germline loops: CDR1 SGHRS, CDR2 YFSETQ. V lost 4 bases to trimming and J lost 6 bases, with 14 bases between them. The CDR3 is made up of 15 amino acids. Written as DNA, the CDR3 is TGCGCCAGCAGCCCATCGGGACTGAGTAATTCACCCCTCCACTTT. It codes for CASSPSGLSNSPLHF.

The V call is TRBV3-1 (or the pseudogene TRBV3-2), the J call TRBJ1-6; 9 bases line up with TRBD1. There are 15 residues in the CDR3. Germline-derived CDR1 and CDR2 are LGHDT and YNNKEL (reference sequence). Unmatched junction bases numbered 11, after V lost 6 bases and J lost 11 bases. The CDR3 protein is CASRRYLGQGPPLHF. The CDR3 nucleotides read TGTGCCAGCAGAAGGTATCTGGGACAGGGACCACCCCTCCACTTT.

The rearrangement links TRBV6-5 to TRBJ2-5, with 10 bases identical to TRBD2. CDR1 and CDR2 (germline): MNHEY, SVGAGI. V dropped 6 bases and J dropped 5; count of bases not matched to a gene: 6. The CDR3 is 14 amino acids. The DNA of the CDR3 is TGTGCCAGCAGGCTCGGGACTAGCGTCGAGACCCAGTACTTC. Amino acid sequence: CASRLGTSVETQYF.

The V gene is TRBV27, the J gene TRBJ1-2; tentatively, D is TRBD1 (6 bases). With 6 bases removed from V and 1 base from J, the gap between germline ends came to 12 bases. There are 14 residues in the CDR3. The germline V gene has CDR1 MNHEY and CDR2 SMNVEV (reference sequence). CDR3 loop: CASRRGAFNYGYTF. CDR3 in DNA: TGTGCCAGCAGGCGGGGGGCTTTTAACTATGGCTACACCTTC.

Regarding this clone: A junction boundary mismatches the germline segment, possibly from a read error. This sequence joins TRBV11-2 and TRBJ2-3; possibly TRBD2 for D (5 bases). The CDR3 covers 15 residues. The germline V gene encodes CDR1 SGHAT and CDR2 FQNNGV. DNA for the CDR3: TGTGCCAGCAGCCTTAGACCCTCTAGCATAGATACGCAGTATTTT. It specifies CASSLRPSSIDTQYF.

The chain recombines TRBV11-3 with TRBJ1-6, with D maybe TRBD1 (5 bases). CDR1 SGHNT and CDR2 YENEEA come from the germline V gene. V lost 6 bases, J lost 7 bases, and 10 bases lay in between. This CDR3 region has 13 residues. CDR3 region: CASSLDSNSPLHF. In nucleotides, the CDR3 is TGTGCCAGCAGTCTCGACAGCAATTCACCCCTCCACTTT. Looking up the rest from reference TRBV11-3 and TRBJ1-6 gives the full variable domain: EAGVVQSPRYKIIEKKQPVAFWCNPISGHNTLYWYLQNLGQGPELLIRYENEEAVDDSQLPKDRFSAERLKGVDSTLKIQPAELGDSAVYLCASSLDSNSPLHFGNGTRLTVT.

J is TRBJ1-5 and V is TRBV6-5; a weak D match, TRBD1 (6 bases). V was pared by 6 bases and J by 2 bases, with 14 bases between. Germline V gene lookup returns CDR1 MNHEY and CDR2 SVGAGI. The CDR3 extends over 15 amino acids. In nucleotides, the CDR3 is TGTGCCAGCAGGGAGAGGGGGAGGGGCAATCAGCCCCAGCATTTT. Translating gives CASRERGRGNQPQHF.

CDR3 sequence: CASSYGGQGSQPQHF. CDR3 DNA sequence: TGTGCCAGCAGTTACGGGGGACAGGGAAGTCAGCCCCAGCATTTT. The V call is TRBV6-2 or TRBV6-3, the J call TRBJ1-5; TRBD1 aligns across 9 bases. The V segment lost 2 bases and the J segment 6 bases; nucleotides outside the gene matches: 5. Germline assignment: CDR1 MNHEY and CDR2 SVGEGT. This CDR3 spans 15 amino acids.

The gene calls are TRBV3-1 (or the pseudogene TRBV3-2) and TRBJ2-7; 8 positions match TRBD2. Germline-derived CDR1 and CDR2 are LGHDT and YNNKEL (reference sequence). CDR3 size: 15 residues. V shed 4 bases and J 1 base; nucleotides not matched to a gene: 6. The CDR3, as DNA: TGTGCCAGCAGCCGACTAGCGAGCCCTTCCTACGAGCAGTACTTC. Translation gives CASSRLASPSYEQYF.

The genes are TRBV27 and TRBJ1-6; 8 positions match TRBD1. CDR1 and CDR2 (germline): MNHEY, SMNVEV (reference sequence). The J segment lost 2 bases and the V segment lost 6 bases, leaving 6 bases of the junction unmatched. This CDR3 is 16 amino acids long. CDR3 DNA: TGTGCCAGCAGACGACAGGGGAGGACCTATAATTCACCCCTCCACTTT. It is translated as CASRRQGRTYNSPLHF.

This chain connects TRBV9 to TRBJ1-3; D remains unclear. The V end was cut by 0 bases, the J end by 0 bases, with 7 bases between. The length of the CDR3 is 15 residues. CDR1 and CDR2 from the germline V gene are SGDLS and YYNGEE. CDR3 residues: CASSVGGSSGNTIYF. The CDR3 DNA reads TGTGCCAGCAGCGTAGGCGGGAGCTCTGGAAACACCATATATTTT.

V gene TRBV5-1 combines with J gene TRBJ2-3; 7 positions agree with TRBD2. Germline values: CDR1 SGHRS, CDR2 YFSETQ. Trimming removed 3 bases from V and 3 bases from J; junction bases left unmatched: 7. This CDR3 is 15 amino acids long. This CDR3 reads CASSSGVSGTDTQYF. The CDR3 DNA sequence: TGCGCCAGCAGCTCCGGGGTTAGCGGGACAGATACGCAGTATTTT.

The chain joins TRBV10-2 to TRBJ2-7; TRBD2 aligns across 7 bases. CDR1 is WSHSY, CDR2 SAAADI, per germline. CDR3 length: 13 amino acids. V trimming: 6 bases; J trimming: 6 bases; junction bases outside the gene matches: 8. Written as DNA, the CDR3 is TGCGCCAGCAGAAGCCAGCAGCGGGGCGAGCAGTACTTC. Amino acid sequence: CASRSQQRGEQYF.